One sample yielded the 16 T cell receptor beta chains listed below, sequenced in a study of blood T cell repertoires in COVID-19. Some clones are missing from TCRdb's copy, which holds only in-frame ones; the method was immunoSEQ multiplex PCR. The sample consists of about 300,000 clones, around 90% of them appearing once. Sequences were obtained from PBMCs or T cells enriched from blood (not recorded which). All receptors derive from a woman younger than 45 who had recovered from COVID-19.

CDR3 DNA sequence: TGTGCCAGTAGTAGGACAGACAATCAGCCCCAGCATTTT. It yields the protein CASSRTDNQPQHF. V is TRBV19 and J is TRBJ1-5, with D possibly TRBD1 on 6 matching bases. V shed 4 bases and J shed 3 bases, with 7 bases lying between them. This CDR3 is built from 13 residues. Germline V gene lookup returns CDR1 LNHDA and CDR2 SQIVND (reference sequence).

The rearrangement links TRBV19 to TRBJ2-1; no clear D. V was pared by 8 bases and J by 3 bases, with 8 bases between. The CDR3 length is 12 residues. In germline, CDR1 is LNHDA, CDR2 SQIVND (reference sequence). The CDR3 bases are TGTGCCAGTTCCCGGGTCTACAATGAGCAGTTCTTC. It is translated as CASSRVYNEQFF.

This clone appeared a single time. This sequence joins TRBV3-1 (or the pseudogene TRBV3-2) and TRBJ1-2, with unresolved D. Between the trimmed V and J ends, which lost 3 bases and 7 bases, there was a span of 9 bases. Germline values: CDR1 LGHDT, CDR2 YNNKEL (reference sequence). This CDR3 is built from 12 residues. The CDR3 protein is CASSQPRGGYTF. DNA of the CDR3: TGTGCCAGCAGCCAGCCGCGGGGTGGCTACACCTTC.

The chain has TRBV5-4 and TRBJ2-3; TRBD1 aligns across 12 bases. CDR1 and CDR2 (germline): SGHNT, YYREEE (reference sequence). CDR3 length: 15 amino acids. V trimming: 5 bases; J trimming: 4 bases; junction bases outside the gene matches: 5. CDR3 nucleotides: TGTGCCAGCAGGGGACAGGGGGCGGTTGCAGATACGCAGTATTTT. Translation gives CASRGQGAVADTQYF. The entire variable domain, with the rest obtained from reference TRBV5-4 and TRBJ2-3, is as follows: ETGVTQSPTHLIKTRGQQVTLRCSSQSGHNTVSWYQQALGQGPQFIFQYYREEENGRGNFPPRFSGLQFPNYSSELNVNALELDDSALYLCASRGQGAVADTQYFGPGTRLTVL.

The chain employs TRBV7-2 and TRBJ1-5, with 7 bases fitting TRBD1. From germline, CDR1 is SGHTA and CDR2 FQGNSA. The length of the CDR3 is 15 residues. Losses at the gene ends were 5 bases for V and 3 bases for J; bases not matched to a gene: 7. The CDR3 loop is CASSPWTGTNQPQHF. The DNA for the CDR3 is TGTGCCAGCAGCCCCTGGACAGGCACCAATCAGCCCCAGCATTTT.

This clone was seen just once. The chain is built from TRBV7-2 and TRBJ2-1; D is perhaps TRBD1 (7 bases). This CDR3 comprises 16 residues. The V end lost 4 bases, the J end lost 5 bases, and 18 bases lay between the germline ends. Germline assignment: CDR1 SGHTA and CDR2 FQGNSA. CDR3 region: CASSSPQGGWDNEQFF. CDR3 nucleotides: TGTGCCAGCAGCTCACCTCAGGGGGGATGGGACAATGAGCAGTTCTTC.

The CDR3 region has the DNA TGTGCCAGCAGCAAAGAGGCAATAGGAAACACCATATATTTT. Amino acid sequence: CASSKEAIGNTIYF. V and J are TRBV7-6 and TRBJ1-3; D unresolved. Germline-derived CDR1 and CDR2 are SGHVS and FNYEAQ. The CDR3 spans 14 residues. The V and J ends lost 5 bases and 4 bases respectively, with 12 bases between them. The variable domain in full, completed from reference TRBV7-6 and TRBJ1-3, reads GAGVSQSPRYKVTKRGQDVALRCDPISGHVSLYWYRQALGQGPEFLTYFNYEAQQDKSGLPNDRFSAERPEGSISTLTIQRTEQRDSAMYRCASSKEAIGNTIYFGEGSWLTVV.

Regarding this clone: The junction departs from germline at one end; a sequencing error may be responsible. This chain connects TRBV6-5 to TRBJ1-3; 7 bases match TRBD1. The germline gives CDR1 MNHEY, CDR2 SVGAGI. The CDR3 sequence is 12 residues long. In nucleotides, the CDR3 is TGTGCCAGCAGTCGACAGGGAACCACCATATATTTT. Its protein is CASSRQGTTIYF.

The chain uses TRBV5-6 and TRBJ1-6; D perhaps matches TRBD1 (5 bases). This CDR3 has 16 amino acids. Germline CDR1 SGHDT, CDR2 YYEEEE. V lost 2 bases, J lost 0 bases, and 9 bases lay in between. CDR3 region: CASSLGEISYNSPLHF. DNA for the CDR3: TGTGCCAGCAGCTTAGGGGAAATCTCCTATAATTCACCCCTCCACTTT. The whole variable domain, filled in from reference TRBV5-6 and TRBJ1-6, reads DAGVTQSPTHLIKTRGQQVTLRCSPKSGHDTVSWYQQALGQGPQFIFQYYEEEERQRGNFPDRFSGHQFPNYSSELNVNALLLGDSALYLCASSLGEISYNSPLHFGNGTRLTVT.

The chain links TRBV6-5 to TRBJ1-2; tentatively, D is TRBD1 (6 bases). Trimming removed 0 bases at V and 8 bases at J, with 19 bases between. CDR3 size: 16 residues. CDR1 and CDR2 from the germline V gene are MNHEY and SVGAGI. The chain's CDR3 is CASSYSWPGAYGGYTF. In DNA, the CDR3 is TGTGCCAGCAGTTACTCTTGGCCAGGGGCATACGGCGGCTACACCTTC.

The chain is built from TRBV4-3 and TRBJ2-3; D may be TRBD1 (6 bases). V was trimmed by 2 bases and J by 3 bases, leaving 12 bases between them. The germline CDR1 and CDR2 sequences are LGHNA and YSLEER. The CDR3 contains 15 residues. The CDR3 nucleotides are TGCGCCAGCAGCCAAAGACAGGTTGGGACAGATACGCAGTATTTT. Translating it yields CASSQRQVGTDTQYF.

The V call is TRBV6-6, the J call TRBJ2-2; 7 nucleotides align to TRBD2. CDR3 length equals 16 residues. Germline loops: CDR1 MNHNY, CDR2 SVGAGI (reference sequence). J gave up 3 bases and V 10 bases, and 14 bases lay outside the gene matches. CDR3 amino acids: CATPRPGGRDTGELFF. In nucleotides, the CDR3 is TGTGCCACCCCGCGTCCGGGAGGTAGGGACACCGGGGAGCTGTTTTTT.

This chain uses TRBV4-3 with TRBJ1-1; D is unclear. The ends were cut back, 0 bases at V and 10 bases at J, with 12 bases in the middle. The V gene's germline CDR1 is LGHNA and CDR2 YSLEER. The CDR3 extends over 13 amino acids. CDR3 in DNA: TGCGCCAGCAGCCAAGATGAAGCCCGAATAGCTTTCTTT. This translates into CASSQDEARIAFF.

The chain links TRBV7-6 to TRBJ2-3, with 7 bases that match TRBD1. CDR1 is SGHVS, CDR2 FNYEAQ, per germline. The CDR3 runs to 15 residues. V dropped 5 bases and J dropped 0; count of bases not matched to a gene: 5. In DNA form, the CDR3 reads TGTGCCAGCAGCCCGGACAGGTCCAGCACAGATACGCAGTATTTT. Translated: CASSPDRSSTDTQYF.

This clone appeared a single time. The J gene is TRBJ2-3, the V gene TRBV5-6, with 8 bases identical to TRBD2. With V trimmed by 3 bases and J by 0 bases, 3 bases remained unmatched. The CDR3 runs 15 residues. CDR1 is SGHDT, CDR2 YYEEEE, per germline. The CDR3 DNA is TGTGCCAGCAGCTCGGGAGGGGGAAGCACAGATACGCAGTATTTT. It is translated as CASSSGGGSTDTQYF.

The chain is built from TRBV5-1 and TRBJ2-2, with D tentatively TRBD2 (5 bases). The CDR3 covers 14 residues. V was pared by 0 bases and J by 7 bases, with 10 bases between. CDR1 is SGHRS, CDR2 YFSETQ, per germline. CDR3 loop: CASSLGGVGGELFF. CDR3 sequence (DNA): TGCGCCAGCAGCTTGGGGGGAGTAGGCGGGGAGCTGTTTTTT.